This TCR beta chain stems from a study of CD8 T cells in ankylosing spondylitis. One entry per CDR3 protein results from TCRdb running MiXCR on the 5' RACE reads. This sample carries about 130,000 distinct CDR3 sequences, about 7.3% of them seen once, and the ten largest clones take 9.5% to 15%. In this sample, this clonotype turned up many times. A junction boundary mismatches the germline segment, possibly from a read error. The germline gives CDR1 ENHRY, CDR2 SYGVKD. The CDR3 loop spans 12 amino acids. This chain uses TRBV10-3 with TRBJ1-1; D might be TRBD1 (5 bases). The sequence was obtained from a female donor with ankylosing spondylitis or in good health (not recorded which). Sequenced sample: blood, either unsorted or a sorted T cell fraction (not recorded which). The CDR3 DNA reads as TGTGCCATCAGGGATGACAGCACTAAAGCTTTCTTT. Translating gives CAIRDDSTKAFF.